The T cell receptor (beta chain) under discussion was sequenced for a study of shared clonotypes between healthy human individuals. Produced via immunoSEQ multiplex PCR; TCRdb's table is partial and in-frame only. The sample has around 500,000 clones, 70% to 80% seen once; the top ten hold around 13%. Germline V gene data show CDR1 as SEHNR and CDR2 as FQNEAQ (reference sequence). Trimming removed 2 bases at V and 5 bases at J, with 13 bases between. The CDR3 is 14 residues long. In its sample, this clone was seen a few times. Sequenced input: PBMCs. The rearrangement uses TRBV7-9 and TRBJ2-7; D gene unclear. The origin of this receptor is a woman between 40 and 55 years old in good health. Some clones in this sample may be carry-over from other donors' samples. The CDR3 nucleotides are TGTGCCAGCAGCTTATCTCAGGCTGTGCACGAGCAGTACTTC. Protein sequence: CASSLSQAVHEQYF.